This T cell receptor beta chain was retrieved from a study of blood T cell repertoires in COVID-19. Study details: Researchers got acute and convalescent COVID-19 samples from the United States, Italy and Spain. PBMCs, B-cell-depleted T cells, or T cells provided the cDNA or gDNA that made up the material.

Trimming pared 4 bases from V and 4 bases from J, leaving 13 bases between. CDR1 and CDR2 (germline): MNHEY, SMNVEV (reference sequence). The CDR3 sequence is 14 residues long. As processed by the authors: The authors estimated nucleated cell counts from reference gene primer amplification. Data came from immunoSEQ multiplex PCR; TCRdb stores just in-frame clones and leaves some out. V and J calls and clone size are as listed in that table; D and trimming were resolved from the DNA. In the table there are around 200,000 clones, 80% to 90% of which are singletons. The sequencing sample was made of peripheral blood. The clonotype originates from a woman aged 40-49 years with active or convalescent COVID-19. The rearrangement uses TRBV27 and TRBJ1-1, with D unclear. The CDR3 loop reads CASSSPQRGTEAFF. In nucleotides, the CDR3 is TGTGCCAGCAGTTCACCCCAGCGGGGCACTGAAGCTTTCTTT.